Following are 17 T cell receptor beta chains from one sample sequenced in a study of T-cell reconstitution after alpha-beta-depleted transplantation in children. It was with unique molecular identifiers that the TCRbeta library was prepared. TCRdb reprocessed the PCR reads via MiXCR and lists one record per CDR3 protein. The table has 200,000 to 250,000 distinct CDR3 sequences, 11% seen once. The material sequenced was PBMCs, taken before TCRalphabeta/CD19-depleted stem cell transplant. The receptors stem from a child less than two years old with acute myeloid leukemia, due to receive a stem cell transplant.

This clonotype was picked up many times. CDR3 in amino acids: CASSPHTVAEQYF. CDR3 sequence (DNA): TGTGCCAGCAGCCCACACACGGTGGCCGAGCAGTACTTC. This rearrangement joins TRBV9 to TRBJ2-7, with D unresolved. The CDR3 spans 13 residues. The V gene's germline CDR1 is SGDLS and CDR2 YYNGEE. The V end was cut by 4 bases, the J end by 6 bases, with 14 bases between.

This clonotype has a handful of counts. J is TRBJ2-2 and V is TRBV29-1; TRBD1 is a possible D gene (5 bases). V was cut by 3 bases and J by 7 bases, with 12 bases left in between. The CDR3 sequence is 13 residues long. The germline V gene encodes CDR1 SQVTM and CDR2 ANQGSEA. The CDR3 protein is CSVEVGPGGELFF. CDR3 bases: TGCAGCGTTGAGGTGGGGCCGGGCGGGGAGCTGTTTTTT.

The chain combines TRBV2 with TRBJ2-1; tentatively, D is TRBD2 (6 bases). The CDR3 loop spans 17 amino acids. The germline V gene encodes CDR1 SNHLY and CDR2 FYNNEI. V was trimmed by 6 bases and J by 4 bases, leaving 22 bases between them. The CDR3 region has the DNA TGTGCCAGCAGCCCCCTTGGAGGACTACGATTATACAATGAGCAGTTCTTC. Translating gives CASSPLGGLRLYNEQFF.

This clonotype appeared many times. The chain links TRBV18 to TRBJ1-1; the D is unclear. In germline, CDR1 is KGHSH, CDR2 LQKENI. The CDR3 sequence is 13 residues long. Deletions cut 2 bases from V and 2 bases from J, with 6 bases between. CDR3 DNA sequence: TGTGCCAGCTCACCAGGGATCAACACTGAAGCTTTCTTT. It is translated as CASSPGINTEAFF.

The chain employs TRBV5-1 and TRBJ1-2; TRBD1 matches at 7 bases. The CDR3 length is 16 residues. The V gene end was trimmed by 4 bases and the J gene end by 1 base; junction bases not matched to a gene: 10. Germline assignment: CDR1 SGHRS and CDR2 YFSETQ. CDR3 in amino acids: CASSPPGGTDNYGYTF. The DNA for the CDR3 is TGCGCCAGCAGCCCTCCCGGAGGGACAGATAACTATGGCTACACCTTC.

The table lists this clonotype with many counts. CDR3 in amino acids: CASSPGLNQQFF. The CDR3 nucleotides read TGTGCCAGCAGCCCCGGACTTAACCAGCAGTTCTTC. The chain recombines TRBV7-2 with TRBJ2-1; a weak D match, TRBD2 (5 bases). This CDR3 spans 12 amino acids. V was clipped by 5 bases and J by 11 bases, with 13 bases between them. Looked up from germline, CDR1 is SGHTA and CDR2 is FQGNSA.

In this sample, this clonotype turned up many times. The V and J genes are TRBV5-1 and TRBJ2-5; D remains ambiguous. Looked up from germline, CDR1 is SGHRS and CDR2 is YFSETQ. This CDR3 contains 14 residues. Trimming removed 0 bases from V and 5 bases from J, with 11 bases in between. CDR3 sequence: CASSLGRVLETQYF. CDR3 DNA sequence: TGCGCCAGCAGCTTGGGTAGGGTTTTGGAGACCCAGTACTTC.

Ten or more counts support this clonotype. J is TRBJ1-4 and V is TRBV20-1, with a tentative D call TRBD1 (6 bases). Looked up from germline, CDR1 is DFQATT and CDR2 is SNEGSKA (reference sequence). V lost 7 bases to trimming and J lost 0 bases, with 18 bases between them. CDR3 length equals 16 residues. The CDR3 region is CSVRGGSLATNEKLFF. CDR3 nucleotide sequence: TGCAGTGTCAGAGGGGGATCGTTGGCAACTAATGAAAAACTGTTTTTT.

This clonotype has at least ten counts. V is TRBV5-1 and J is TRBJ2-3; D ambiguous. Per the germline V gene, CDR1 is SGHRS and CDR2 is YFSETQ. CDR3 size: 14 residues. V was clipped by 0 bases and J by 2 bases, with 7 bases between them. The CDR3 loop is CASSLGEITDTQYF. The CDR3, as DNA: TGCGCCAGCAGCTTGGGAGAAATCACAGATACGCAGTATTTT.

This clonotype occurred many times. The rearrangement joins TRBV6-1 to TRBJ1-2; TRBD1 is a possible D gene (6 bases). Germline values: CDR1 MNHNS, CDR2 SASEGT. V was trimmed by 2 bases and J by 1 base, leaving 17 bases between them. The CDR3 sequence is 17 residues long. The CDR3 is CASSETSGGGLNYGYTF. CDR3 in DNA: TGTGCCAGCAGTGAAACGTCGGGGGGGGGCCTTAACTATGGCTACACCTTC.

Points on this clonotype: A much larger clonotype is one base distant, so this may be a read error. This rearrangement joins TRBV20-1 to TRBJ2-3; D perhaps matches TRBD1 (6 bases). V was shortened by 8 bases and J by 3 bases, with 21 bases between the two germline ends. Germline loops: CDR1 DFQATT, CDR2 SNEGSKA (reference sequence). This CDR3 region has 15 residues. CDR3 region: CSTGIRGRMTDTQYF. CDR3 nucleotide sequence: TGCAGTACTGGTATCAGGGGCAGGATGACAGATACGCAGTATTTT.

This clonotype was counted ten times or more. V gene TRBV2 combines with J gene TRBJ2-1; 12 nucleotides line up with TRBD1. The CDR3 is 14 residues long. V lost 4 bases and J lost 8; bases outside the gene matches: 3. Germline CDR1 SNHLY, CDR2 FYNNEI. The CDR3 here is CASSAGTGGHEQFF. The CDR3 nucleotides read TGTGCCAGCAGTGCCGGGACAGGGGGCCATGAGCAGTTCTTC.

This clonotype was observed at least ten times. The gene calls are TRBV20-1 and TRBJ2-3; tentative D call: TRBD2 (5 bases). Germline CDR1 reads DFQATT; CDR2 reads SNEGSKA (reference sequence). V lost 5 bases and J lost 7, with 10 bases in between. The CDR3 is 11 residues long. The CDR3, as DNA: TGCAGTGCTGAAACCGGGAATACGCAGTATTTT. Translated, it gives CSAETGNTQYF.

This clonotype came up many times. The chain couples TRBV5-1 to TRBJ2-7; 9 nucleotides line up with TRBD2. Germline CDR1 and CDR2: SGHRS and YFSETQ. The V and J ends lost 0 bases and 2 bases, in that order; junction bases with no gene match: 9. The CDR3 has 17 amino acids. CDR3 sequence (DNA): TGCGCCAGCAGCTTGGCTTCCCGGACTAGCGCTACCTACGAGCAGTACTTC. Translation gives CASSLASRTSATYEQYF.

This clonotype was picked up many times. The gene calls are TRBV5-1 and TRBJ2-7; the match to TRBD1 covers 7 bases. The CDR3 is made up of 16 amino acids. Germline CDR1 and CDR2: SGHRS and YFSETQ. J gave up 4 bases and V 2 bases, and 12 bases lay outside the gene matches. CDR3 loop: CASSFPLQGKAYEQYF. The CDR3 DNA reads TGCGCCAGCAGCTTTCCCTTACAGGGGAAAGCTTACGAGCAGTACTTC.

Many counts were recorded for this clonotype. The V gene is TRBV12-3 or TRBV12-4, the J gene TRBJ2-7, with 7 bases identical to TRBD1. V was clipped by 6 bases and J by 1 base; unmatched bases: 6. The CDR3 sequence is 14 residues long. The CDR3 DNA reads TGTGCCAGCAGCTACCGGGACAGATCCTACGAGCAGTACTTC. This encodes CASSYRDRSYEQYF.

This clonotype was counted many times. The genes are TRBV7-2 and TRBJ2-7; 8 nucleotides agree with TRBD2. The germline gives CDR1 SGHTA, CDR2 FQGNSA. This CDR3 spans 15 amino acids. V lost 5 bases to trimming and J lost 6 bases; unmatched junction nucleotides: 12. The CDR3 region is CASSHVGSGSIEQYF. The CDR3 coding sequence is TGTGCCAGCAGCCACGTCGGAAGCGGGAGTATCGAGCAGTACTTC.